Listed below are T cell receptor beta chains from one sample, sequenced in a study of blood T cell repertoires in COVID-19. Some clones are missing from TCRdb's copy, which holds only in-frame ones; the method was immunoSEQ multiplex PCR. The table lists around 150,000 clones, roughly 93% of them singletons. The sample taken for sequencing was peripheral blood. These receptors were taken from a man aged 18 to 29 with acute or convalescent COVID-19. Both conserved end residues are part of each CDR3. D genes are given only for firm matches. For some rows the clone size is stated as once, few or many, or as a class when expanded; others skip it.

size: NA
D: TRBD2
V: TRBV5-4
J: TRBJ2-1
CDR3: CASSSLAGGYNEQFF
DNA: TGTGCCAGCAGCTCCCTAGCGGGAGGTTACAATGAGCAGTTCTTC

size: NA
D: TRBD2
V: TRBV3-1/TRBV3-2
J: TRBJ2-1
CDR3: CASTQRGPSSYNEQFF
DNA: TGTGCCAGCACACAGCGGGGGCCGAGCTCCTACAATGAGCAGTTCTTC

size: once
D: TRBD1
V: TRBV15
J: TRBJ1-3
CDR3: CATSRADRDPGNTIYF
DNA: TGTGCCACCAGCAGAGCAGACAGGGATCCTGGAAACACCATATATTTT

size: NA
D: TRBD1
V: TRBV9
J: TRBJ1-2
CDR3: CASSVGQNLNYGYTF
DNA: TGTGCCAGCAGCGTGGGACAGAACCTTAACTATGGCTACACCTTC

size: NA
D: NA
V: TRBV18
J: TRBJ2-7
CDR3: CASSPFSGSSYEQYF
DNA: TGTGCCAGCTCACCCTTCAGCGGAAGCTCCTACGAGCAGTACTTC

size: NA
D: TRBD1
V: TRBV3-1/TRBV3-2
J: TRBJ1-6
CDR3: CASSLRTGRMNSPLHF
DNA: TGTGCCAGCAGCCTAAGGACAGGACGTATGAATTCACCCCTCCACTTT

size: NA
D: TRBD1
V: TRBV24-1
J: TRBJ1-2
CDR3: CATSNRGKNYGYTF
DNA: TGTGCCACCAGTAACAGGGGTAAGAACTATGGCTACACCTTC

size: NA
D: NA
V: TRBV19
J: TRBJ1-1
CDR3: CASSIGQGPANTEAFF
DNA: TGTGCCAGTAGTATCGGGCAGGGGCCCGCGAACACTGAAGCTTTCTTT

size: NA
D: NA
V: TRBV30
J: TRBJ1-2
CDR3: CAWTRGSNYGYTF
DNA: TGTGCCTGGACCAGGGGTTCCAACTATGGCTACACCTTC

size: NA
D: TRBD2
V: TRBV29-1
J: TRBJ2-3
CDR3: CSVDRGGRTDTQYF
DNA: TGCAGCGTTGACCGGGGGGGCCGGACAGATACGCAGTATTTT

size: NA
D: TRBD1
V: TRBV6-5
J: TRBJ2-2
CDR3: CASSWTGTDNTGELFF
DNA: TGTGCCAGCAGTTGGACCGGGACAGATAACACCGGGGAGCTGTTTTTT

size: NA
D: TRBD1
V: TRBV5-6
J: TRBJ1-2
CDR3: CASSSTIAGTGGEEYGYTF
DNA: TGTGCCAGCAGCTCCACCATCGCCGGGACAGGGGGCGAAGAATATGGCTACACCTTC

size: NA
D: NA
V: TRBV6-2/TRBV6-3
J: TRBJ2-3
CDR3: CASSHRDSRGDTQYF
DNA: TGTGCCAGCAGTCACCGGGACTCCAGAGGAGATACGCAGTATTTT

size: NA
D: NA
V: TRBV5-4
J: TRBJ1-1
CDR3: CASSVDRLRIF
DNA: TGTGCCAGCAGCGTAGACAGGCTTCGGATTTTT

size: few
D: NA
V: TRBV30
J: TRBJ2-3
CDR3: CAWSGRAGAGVDTQYF
DNA: TGTGCCTGGAGTGGTCGGGCAGGGGCCGGGGTAGATACGCAGTATTTT

size: NA
D: TRBD1
V: TRBV6-5
J: TRBJ2-1
CDR3: CASSYRQGGNEQFF
DNA: TGTGCCAGCAGTTACCGACAGGGCGGGAATGAGCAGTTCTTC

size: NA
D: TRBD2
V: TRBV3-1/TRBV3-2
J: TRBJ2-7
CDR3: CASSQGLAVNYEQYF
DNA: TGTGCCAGCAGCCAAGGACTAGCGGTGAACTACGAGCAGTACTTC

size: NA
D: NA
V: TRBV11-2
J: TRBJ1-1
CDR3: CASSSQSNTEAFF
DNA: TGTGCCAGCAGCTCCCAGTCTAACACTGAAGCTTTCTTT

size: NA
D: TRBD1
V: TRBV18
J: TRBJ1-2
CDR3: CASSPEGTDSYGYTF
DNA: TGTGCCAGCTCACCAGAGGGGACAGACTCATATGGCTACACCTTC

size: NA
D: NA
V: TRBV30
J: TRBJ1-2
CDR3: CAWVGRGSGYTF
DNA: TGTGCCTGGGTGGGCAGGGGATCTGGCTACACCTTC

size: NA
D: NA
V: TRBV19
J: TRBJ2-6
CDR3: CASRDSAPGANVLTF
DNA: TGTGCCAGTAGGGACAGTGCCCCTGGGGCCAACGTCCTGACTTTC

size: NA
D: NA
V: TRBV7-9
J: TRBJ2-7
CDR3: CASSSKRTAVSYEQYF
DNA: TGTGCCAGCAGCTCGAAAAGGACTGCCGTATCCTACGAGCAGTACTTC

size: NA
D: TRBD1
V: TRBV24-1
J: TRBJ2-1
CDR3: CATSDPGQGSNEQFF
DNA: TGTGCCACCAGTGATCCGGGACAGGGGTCCAATGAGCAGTTCTTC

size: NA
D: TRBD2
V: TRBV7-8
J: TRBJ2-1
CDR3: CASSLVALAGDHNEQFF
DNA: TGTGCCAGCAGCTTAGTGGCTCTAGCGGGTGACCACAATGAGCAGTTCTTC

size: NA
D: NA
V: TRBV6-1
J: TRBJ1-6
CDR3: CASSEESRSSPLHF
DNA: TGTGCCAGCAGTGAAGAATCAAGGAGTTCACCCCTCCACTTT

size: NA
D: NA
V: TRBV10-1
J: TRBJ2-1
CDR3: CASSESRGITYNEQFF
DNA: TGCGCCAGCAGTGAGTCTCGGGGAATTACCTACAATGAGCAGTTCTTC

size: NA
D: TRBD1
V: TRBV27
J: TRBJ1-1
CDR3: CASSFRQGIPRNTEAFF
DNA: TGTGCCAGCAGTTTCCGACAGGGCATTCCTCGGAACACTGAAGCTTTCTTT

size: NA
D: NA
V: TRBV7-8
J: TRBJ1-4
CDR3: CASSKTKATNEKLFF
DNA: TGTGCCAGCAGCAAGACAAAAGCAACTAATGAAAAACTGTTTTTT

size: NA
D: NA
V: TRBV6-2/TRBV6-3
J: TRBJ1-2
CDR3: CASSLREDGYTF
DNA: TGTGCCAGCAGTCTTCGGGAAGATGGCTACACCTTC

size: NA
D: NA
V: TRBV7-2
J: TRBJ2-4
CDR3: CASSSRGNLAGNIQYF
DNA: TGTGCCAGCAGCTCGAGGGGGAATCTAGCCGGAAACATTCAGTACTTC

size: NA
D: TRBD1
V: TRBV5-1
J: TRBJ1-1
CDR3: CASSLDRGNTEAFF
DNA: TGCGCCAGCAGCTTGGACAGGGGAAACACTGAAGCTTTCTTT

size: NA
D: NA
V: TRBV5-1
J: TRBJ1-1
CDR3: CASSGRTLLENTEAFF
DNA: TGCGCCAGCAGCGGGAGGACACTACTTGAGAACACTGAAGCTTTCTTT

size: NA
D: NA
V: TRBV7-2
J: TRBJ1-1
CDR3: CASSLGPGSEAFF
DNA: TGTGCCAGCAGCTTGGGTCCAGGGTCTGAAGCTTTCTTT

size: few
D: NA
V: TRBV7-2
J: TRBJ1-2
CDR3: CASSRARGVDGYTF
DNA: TGTGCCAGCAGCCGGGCGCGGGGGGTAGATGGCTACACCTTC

size: once
D: TRBD1
V: TRBV2
J: TRBJ1-5
CDR3: CASSWTGSNQPQHF
DNA: TGTGCCAGCAGTTGGACAGGGAGCAATCAGCCCCAGCATTTT

size: NA
D: NA
V: TRBV10-3
J: TRBJ1-2
CDR3: CAISWEGRGYGYTF
DNA: TGTGCCATCAGTTGGGAGGGGCGAGGCTATGGCTACACCTTC

size: once
D: TRBD2
V: TRBV5-6
J: TRBJ2-5
CDR3: CASSPSGGSETQYF
DNA: TGTGCCAGCAGCCCTAGCGGGGGGTCAGAGACCCAGTACTTC

size: NA
D: TRBD1
V: TRBV15
J: TRBJ1-1
CDR3: CATSSSRTGILAFF
DNA: TGTGCCACCAGCTCCAGTCGGACAGGGATCTTGGCTTTCTTT

size: NA
D: NA
V: TRBV4-1
J: TRBJ1-1
CDR3: CASSQDRTAHGAFF
DNA: TGCGCCAGCAGCCAAGATAGGACAGCCCATGGAGCTTTCTTT

size: few
D: NA
V: TRBV6-2/TRBV6-3
J: TRBJ1-5
CDR3: CASSLSTENSGNQPQHF
DNA: TGTGCCAGCAGTTTGTCAACGGAGAACTCCGGCAATCAGCCCCAGCATTTT

size: NA
D: TRBD1
V: TRBV19
J: TRBJ1-2
CDR3: CASSIDRQGTSGYTF
DNA: TGTGCCAGTAGTATAGATCGACAGGGGACAAGTGGCTACACCTTC

size: NA
D: TRBD1
V: TRBV6-5
J: TRBJ2-5
CDR3: CASRAGGLGQETQYF
DNA: TGTGCCAGCAGGGCAGGGGGCCTGGGTCAAGAGACCCAGTACTTC

size: NA
D: NA
V: TRBV28
J: TRBJ1-5
CDR3: CASSLAGRYNQPQHF
DNA: TGTGCCAGCAGTTTGGCTGGGCGTTACAATCAGCCCCAGCATTTT

size: NA
D: NA
V: TRBV19
J: TRBJ2-1
CDR3: CASSIGHQNEQFF
DNA: TGTGCCAGTAGTATAGGACACCAAAATGAGCAGTTCTTC

size: NA
D: NA
V: TRBV30
J: TRBJ1-5
CDR3: CAWGLRSGFGGPQHF
DNA: TGTGCCTGGGGGCTACGGAGTGGCTTCGGGGGGCCCCAGCATTTT

size: NA
D: TRBD1
V: TRBV5-1
J: TRBJ1-4
CDR3: CASSPRDSLGNEKLFF
DNA: TGCGCCAGCAGCCCCCGGGACAGTCTGGGGAATGAAAAACTGTTTTTT

size: NA
D: NA
V: TRBV25-1
J: TRBJ1-1
CDR3: CANINTEAFF
DNA: TGTGCCAACATTAACACTGAAGCTTTCTTT

size: NA
D: NA
V: TRBV12-2
J: TRBJ1-3
CDR3: CASRHDRGTGNTIYF
DNA: TGTGCAAGTCGCCATGACAGGGGCACTGGAAACACCATATATTTT